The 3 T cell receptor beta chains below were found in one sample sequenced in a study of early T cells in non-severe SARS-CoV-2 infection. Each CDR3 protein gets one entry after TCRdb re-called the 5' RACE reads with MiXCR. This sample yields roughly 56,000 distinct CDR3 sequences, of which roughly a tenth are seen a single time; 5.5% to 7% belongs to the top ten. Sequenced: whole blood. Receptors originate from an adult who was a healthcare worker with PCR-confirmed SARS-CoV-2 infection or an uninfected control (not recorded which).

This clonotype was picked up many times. The DNA of the CDR3 is TGTGCCAGCAGCAAACTATACAGGCCTACCAATGAGCAGTTCTTC. It encodes CASSKLYRPTNEQFF. J is TRBJ2-1 and V is TRBV5-6, with a weak D call TRBD1 (5 bases). This CDR3 comprises 15 residues. V was pared by 4 bases and J by 6 bases, with 17 bases between. In germline, CDR1 is SGHDT, CDR2 YYEEEE.

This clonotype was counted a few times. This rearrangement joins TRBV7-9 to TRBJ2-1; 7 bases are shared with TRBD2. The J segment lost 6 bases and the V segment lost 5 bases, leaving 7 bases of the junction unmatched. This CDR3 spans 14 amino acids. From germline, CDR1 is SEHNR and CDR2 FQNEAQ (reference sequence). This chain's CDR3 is CASSPRGGSNEQFF. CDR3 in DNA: TGTGCCAGCAGCCCTAGGGGCGGGAGCAATGAGCAGTTCTTC.

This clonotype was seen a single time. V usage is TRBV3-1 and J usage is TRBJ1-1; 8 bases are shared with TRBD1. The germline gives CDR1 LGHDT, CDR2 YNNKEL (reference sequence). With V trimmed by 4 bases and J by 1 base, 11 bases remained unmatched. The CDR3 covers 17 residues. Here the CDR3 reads CASSPYRTGRTNTEAFF. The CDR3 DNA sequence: TGTGCCAGCAGCCCGTATCGGACAGGGAGAACGAACACTGAAGCTTTCTTT.